The following is a T cell receptor (beta chain) sequence with its context. The antigen remains unidentified. The data were taken from a study of post-analysis software for immune sequencing data. Findings and limits, study-wide: Elevated frequency relative to controls characterized several TRBV segments in patients, TRBV5-6, TRBV5-1 and TRBV20-1 among them. Under the F measure, samples that were prepared in one batch clustered strongly together.

cDNA libraries of TCR beta carried unique molecular identifiers. TCRdb itself ran the PCR reads through MiXCR, one entry per CDR3 protein. The sample yields fewer than 850,000 distinct CDR3 sequences, around 27% seen once. Germline V lookup: CDR1 SGHRS, CDR2 YFSETQ. This CDR3 has 14 residues. With 2 bases removed from V and 8 bases from J, the gap between germline ends came to 13 bases. Material: blood. The chain carries TRBV5-1 and TRBJ1-4; D may be TRBD1 (5 bases). This receptor was identified in a girl aged 10-17 years with multiple sclerosis. CDR3 in DNA: TGCGCCAGCAGCTTCTTGGGCCGGGGCGAAAAACTGTTTTTT. It encodes CASSFLGRGEKLFF.